This T cell receptor (beta chain) is from a study of blood T cell repertoires in COVID-19. Repertoires were generated with immunoSEQ multiplex PCR, while TCRdb's copy carries only in-frame clones and drops some. The repertoire holds 250,000 to 350,000 clones, with 88% as singletons. Germline CDR1 and CDR2: LGHDT and YNNKEL (reference sequence). V gave up 4 bases and J gave up 0 bases; unmatched junction bases: 19. This CDR3 is built from 21 residues. The receptor's source is a woman aged 25 to 45 who had recovered from COVID-19. Sequencing used PBMCs or T cells enriched from blood (not recorded which). The J gene is TRBJ1-5, the V gene TRBV3-1 (or the pseudogene TRBV3-2), with 9 bases identical to TRBD1. In DNA, the CDR3 is TGTGCCAGCAGCCCTTGGTGGCCCGACACAGGGGGCCCCTATAGCAATCAGCCCCAGCATTTT. The encoded protein is CASSPWWPDTGGPYSNQPQHF.